The entry that follows covers one T cell receptor (beta chain) sequence. The antigen remains undetermined. CTLA-4 blockade with ipilimumab, together with focal radiation, was given to patients with chemo-refractory metastatic non-small-cell lung cancer. Sequenced by immunoSEQ multiplex PCR; TCRdb stores in-frame clones only, minus some. The table records some 110,000 clones, more than 75% of them present only once. This sample stems from a study of radiotherapy plus CTLA-4 blockade in lung cancer. Study in general: Objective responses were documented in about 19% of patients, with disease control in approximately 31%.

The V end lost 5 bases, the J end lost 0 bases, and 14 bases lay between the germline ends. The CDR3 extends over 16 amino acids. Germline loops: CDR1 SGHTA, CDR2 FQGNSA. Findings and caveats of the study: Alongside interferon-beta, early blood T cell clone dynamics were reportedly the best predictor of response. Among blood TCR repertoires after radiotherapy plus ipilimumab, tumor-derived clones expanded.

This chain links TRBV7-2 with TRBJ1-3; D is uncertain. The source material was peripheral blood, sampled from a patient treated with radiotherapy plus ipilimumab. This clonotype was sampled from a human donor with non-small cell lung cancer that progressed on radiotherapy plus ipilimumab. Some clones in this sample may be carry-over from other donors' samples. The CDR3 DNA sequence: TGTGCCAGCAGCCAGTATTCCGGGTACTCTGGAAACACCATATATTTT. The encoded protein is CASSQYSGYSGNTIYF.